A single sample is the source of the 18 T cell receptor beta chains below, sequenced in a study of OX40 agonist ivuxolimab in advanced cancers. Some clones are missing from TCRdb's copy, which holds only in-frame ones; the method was immunoSEQ multiplex PCR. The sample consists of about 100,000 clones, approximately 90% of them appearing once. This material consisted of CD4+ or CD8+ T cells sorted from blood, taken in a trial of the OX40 agonist ivuxolimab. The receptors originated from an adult with an advanced solid tumor such as melanoma, head and neck, liver or kidney cancer.

This clone has only one observation. The chain links TRBV9 to TRBJ2-5; weak D call: TRBD2 (6 bases). Trimming took off 0 bases at V and 1 base at J, with 10 bases between the two ends. The length of the CDR3 is 15 residues. Germline CDR1 is SGDLS and CDR2 is YYNGEE. This chain's CDR3 is CASSVAGAPQETQYF. For the CDR3, the DNA is TGTGCCAGCAGCGTAGCGGGAGCTCCCCAAGAGACCCAGTACTTC.

The chain carries TRBV5-4 and TRBJ2-5, with D unresolved. From germline, CDR1 is SGHNT and CDR2 YYREEE (reference sequence). The CDR3 consists of 15 residues. Trimming left V 0 bases short and J 2 bases short, with 11 bases between. The CDR3 region has the DNA TGTGCCAGCAGCTTGGCCGGGCCAATTCAAGAGACCCAGTACTTC. Its translation is CASSLAGPIQETQYF. The full variable domain, in which reference TRBV5-4 and TRBJ2-5 provide the parts outside the CDR3, is ETGVTQSPTHLIKTRGQQVTLRCSSQSGHNTVSWYQQALGQGPQFIFQYYREEENGRGNFPPRFSGLQFPNYSSELNVNALELDDSALYLCASSLAGPIQETQYFGPGTRLLVL.

This rearrangement joins TRBV4-1 to TRBJ2-7; D gene unclear. This CDR3 region has 15 residues. V lost 0 bases, J lost 4 bases, and 13 bases lay in between. The germline CDR1 and CDR2 sequences are MGHRA and YSYEKL. CDR3: CASSQDPNRYYEQYF. The CDR3 region has the DNA TGCGCCAGCAGCCAAGACCCCAATCGATATTACGAGCAGTACTTC.

V usage is TRBV6-1 and J usage is TRBJ2-2, with 7 bases that match TRBD1. CDR1 MNHNS and CDR2 SASEGT come from the germline V gene. The CDR3 covers 15 residues. V shed 4 bases and J 2 bases; nucleotides not matched to a gene: 4. CDR3 DNA: TGTGCCAGCAGTGGACAGGGACGAAACACCGGGGAGCTGTTTTTT. Translated, it gives CASSGQGRNTGELFF.

This CDR3 reads CASQGGATYGYTF. CDR3 DNA: TGTGCCTCACAGGGCGGGGCGACCTATGGCTACACCTTC. The V and J genes are TRBV9 and TRBJ1-2, with a possible D match to TRBD1 (6 bases). The V gene's germline CDR1 is SGDLS and CDR2 YYNGEE. Deletions cut 10 bases from V and 4 bases from J, with 17 bases between. This CDR3 region has 13 residues.

The chain joins TRBV5-4 to TRBJ2-3, with no clear D. Trimming removed 1 base from V and 3 bases from J, with 6 bases in between. This CDR3 region has 13 residues. CDR1 SGHNT and CDR2 YYREEE come from the germline V gene (reference sequence). The CDR3 sequence is CASSLYFTDTQYF. The CDR3 DNA is TGTGCCAGCAGCTTGTATTTTACAGATACGCAGTATTTT.

The genes are TRBV5-1 and TRBJ2-5; D is perhaps TRBD1 (6 bases). Per the germline V gene, CDR1 is SGHRS and CDR2 is YFSETQ. The CDR3 length is 14 residues. V lost 3 bases, J lost 1 base, and 10 bases lay in between. CDR3 amino acids: CASSYGQSQETQYF. The CDR3 coding sequence is TGCGCCAGCAGCTACGGACAGAGCCAAGAGACCCAGTACTTC.

This rearrangement joins TRBV18 to TRBJ2-3; D may be TRBD1 (6 bases). Germline CDR1 and CDR2: KGHSH and LQKENI. CDR3 length: 15 residues. Trimming took off 3 bases at V and 0 bases at J, with 10 bases between the two ends. CDR3 sequence: CASSPGHISTDTQYF. The CDR3 DNA is TGTGCCAGCTCACCGGGACACATTAGCACAGATACGCAGTATTTT.

CDR3 residues: CASSPGLAGVETQYF. Here the CDR3 DNA reads TGTGCCAGCAGCCCGGGACTAGCGGGAGTGGAGACCCAGTACTTC. This chain links TRBV28 with TRBJ2-5, with TRBD2 matching 14 bases. V was clipped by 6 bases and J by 5 bases; unmatched bases: 5. The CDR3 length is 15 residues. In germline, CDR1 is MDHEN, CDR2 SYDVKM. Combining the CDR3 with reference TRBV28 and TRBJ2-5 gives the whole variable domain DVKVTQSSRYLVKRTGEKVFLECVQDMDHENMFWYRQDPGLGLRLIYFSYDVKMKEKGDIPEGYSVSREKKERFSLILESASTNQTSMYLCASSPGLAGVETQYFGPGTRLLVL.

The chain links TRBV28 to TRBJ2-7; 16 bases fit TRBD2. The CDR3 has 17 residues. V gave up 5 bases and J gave up 7 bases; unmatched junction bases: 11. Germline V gene data show CDR1 as MDHEN and CDR2 as SYDVKM. CDR3 nucleotides: TGTGCCAGCAGTGTGACAGGGACTAGCGGGAGGGCAAGGGAGCAGTACTTC. It codes for CASSVTGTSGRAREQYF.

V usage is TRBV5-8 and J usage is TRBJ2-7; D uncertain. This CDR3 has 12 amino acids. CDR1 SGHTS and CDR2 YDEGEE come from the germline V gene. V was cut by 0 bases and J by 4 bases, with 5 bases left in between. The CDR3 DNA sequence: TGTGCCAGCAGCTTGGAATCTTACGAGCAGTACTTC. Amino acid sequence: CASSLESYEQYF.

The V call is TRBV9, the J call TRBJ2-3; 10 bases align to TRBD2. Germline V gene lookup returns CDR1 SGDLS and CDR2 YYNGEE. The CDR3 is 17 residues long. V dropped 2 bases and J dropped 0; count of bases not matched to a gene: 6. DNA of the CDR3: TGTGCCAGCAGCGTGACTAGCGGGCGGTCTAGCACAGATACGCAGTATTTT. Its translation is CASSVTSGRSSTDTQYF.

V and J are TRBV6-1 and TRBJ2-7; no reliable D call. The CDR3 has 14 amino acids. Germline CDR1 reads MNHNS; CDR2 reads SASEGT. Trimming removed 3 bases at V and 0 bases at J, with 9 bases between. CDR3: CASSDLGGSYEQYF. Here the CDR3 DNA reads TGTGCCAGCAGTGATCTTGGCGGCTCCTACGAGCAGTACTTC.

The J gene is TRBJ2-5, the V gene TRBV5-1; 10 bases align to TRBD2. Looked up from germline, CDR1 is SGHRS and CDR2 is YFSETQ. V lost 0 bases to trimming and J lost 5 bases; unmatched junction nucleotides: 7. CDR3 length: 16 residues. CDR3 protein: CASSLGSSGSLETQYF. The CDR3 nucleotides are TGCGCCAGCAGCTTGGGGTCTAGCGGGAGTCTGGAGACCCAGTACTTC.

The rearrangement uses TRBV9 and TRBJ2-7, with 11 bases fitting TRBD2. With V trimmed by 0 bases and J by 6 bases, 5 bases remained unmatched. CDR3 length: 15 amino acids. Germline assignment: CDR1 SGDLS and CDR2 YYNGEE. The CDR3 coding sequence is TGTGCCAGCAGCGTAGCTCCGGGGACTAGCGGCGAGCAGTACTTC. Protein: CASSVAPGTSGEQYF.

CDR3 in amino acids: CASRPLSNQPQHF. CDR3 DNA: TGTGCCAGCAGGCCGTTGAGCAATCAGCCCCAGCATTTT. This chain links TRBV6-6 with TRBJ1-5, with D unclear. V was cut by 6 bases and J by 1 base, with 7 bases left in between. The CDR3 covers 13 residues. Germline-derived CDR1 and CDR2 are MNHNY and SVGAGI (reference sequence).

The chain joins TRBV7-2 to TRBJ2-1; 10 positions match TRBD2. CDR3 length: 17 residues. Germline V gene data show CDR1 as SGHTA and CDR2 as FQGNSA. The V segment lost 5 bases and the J segment 0 bases; nucleotides outside the gene matches: 7. As DNA, the CDR3 is TGTGCCAGCAGCCTCCTCCGGACTAGCGGCTCCTACAATGAGCAGTTCTTC. Encoded protein: CASSLLRTSGSYNEQFF.

The J gene is TRBJ1-5, the V gene TRBV28; 9 bases line up with TRBD1. CDR1 MDHEN and CDR2 SYDVKM come from the germline V gene. V lost 3 bases and J lost 7; bases outside the gene matches: 7. There are 15 residues in the CDR3. CDR3 in amino acids: CASSFQTGGRQPQHF. CDR3 DNA sequence: TGTGCCAGCAGTTTCCAGACAGGGGGTCGGCAGCCCCAGCATTTT.